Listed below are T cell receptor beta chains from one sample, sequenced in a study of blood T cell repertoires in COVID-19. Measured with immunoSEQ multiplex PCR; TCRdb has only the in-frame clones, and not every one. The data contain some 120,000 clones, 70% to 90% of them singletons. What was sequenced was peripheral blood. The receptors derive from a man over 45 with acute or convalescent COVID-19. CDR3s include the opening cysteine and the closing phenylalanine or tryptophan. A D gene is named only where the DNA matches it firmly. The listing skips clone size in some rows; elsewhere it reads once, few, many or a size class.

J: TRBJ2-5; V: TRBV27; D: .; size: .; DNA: TGTGCCAGCAGTTTGGTCCTTAGAGGCTCAGGGGAGACCCAGTACTTC; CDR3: CASSLVLRGSGETQYF
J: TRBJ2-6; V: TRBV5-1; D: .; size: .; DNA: TGCGCCAGCAGCCGGAACCTGGGACAAAGCTCTGGGGCCAACGTCCTGACTTTC; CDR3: CASSRNLGQSSGANVLTF
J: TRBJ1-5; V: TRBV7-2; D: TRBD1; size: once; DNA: TGTGCCAGCAGCTTAGACCCCGGGACAGGGGGCAATCAGCCCCAGCATTTT; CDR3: CASSLDPGTGGNQPQHF
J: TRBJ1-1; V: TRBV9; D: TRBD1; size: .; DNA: TGTGCCAGCAGCGCCCCGCCAGGGGGACTCATGAACACTGAAGCTTTCTTT; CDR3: CASSAPPGGLMNTEAFF
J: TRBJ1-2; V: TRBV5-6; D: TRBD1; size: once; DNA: TGTGCCAGCAGGGCGGGACAGGCCGCCTATCGCTACACCTTC; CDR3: CASRAGQAAYRYTF
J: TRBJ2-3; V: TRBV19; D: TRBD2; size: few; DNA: TGTGCCAGTAGTATAGGTGGCACTAGCGGGAGGATTACGCAGTATTTT; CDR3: CASSIGGTSGRITQYF
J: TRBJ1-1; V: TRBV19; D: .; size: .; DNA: TGTGCCAGTAGTATAGGCCAGGGATACACTGAAGCTTTCTTT; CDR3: CASSIGQGYTEAFF
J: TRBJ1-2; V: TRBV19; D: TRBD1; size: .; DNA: TGTGCCAGTAGTTTTACAGGGGTGGAAGGCTACACCTTC; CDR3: CASSFTGVEGYTF
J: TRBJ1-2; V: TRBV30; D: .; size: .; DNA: TGTGCCTGGAGAGGACTCCGTAACTATGGCTACACCTTC; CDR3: CAWRGLRNYGYTF
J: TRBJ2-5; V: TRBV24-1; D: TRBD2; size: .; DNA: TGTGCCACCAGTGATGGGACTAGTGTGGTAGAGACCCAGTACTTC; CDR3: CATSDGTSVVETQYF
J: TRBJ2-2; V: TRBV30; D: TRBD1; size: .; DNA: TGTGCCTGGAGTCCCGGGACAGGGTCCGGGGAGCTGTTTTTT; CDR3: CAWSPGTGSGELFF
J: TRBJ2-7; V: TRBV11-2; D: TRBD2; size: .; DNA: TGTGCCAGCAGCCAGATGGGGGGGACCGCCTACGAGCAGTACTTC; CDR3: CASSQMGGTAYEQYF
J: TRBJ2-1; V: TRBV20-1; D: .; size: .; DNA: TGCAGTGCTAGGCCGGGGGTTGAGCAGTTCTTC; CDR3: CSARPGVEQFF
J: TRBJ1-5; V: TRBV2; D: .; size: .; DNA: TGTGCCAGCAGTGAAGCGGGACTTGTGGGGCCCCAGCATTTT; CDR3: CASSEAGLVGPQHF
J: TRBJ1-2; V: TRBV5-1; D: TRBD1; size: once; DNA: TGCGCCAGCAGGCCGGCCACAGGGGACTATGGCTACACCTTC; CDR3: CASRPATGDYGYTF
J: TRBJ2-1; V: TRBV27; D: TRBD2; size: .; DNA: TGTGCCAGCAGTATAGCGGGAGGCCCATACAATGAGCAGTTCTTC; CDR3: CASSIAGGPYNEQFF
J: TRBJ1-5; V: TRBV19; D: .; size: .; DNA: TGTGCCAGTACAGTGTCAGGTTTGAATGGTCAGCCCCAGCATTTT; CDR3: CASTVSGLNGQPQHF
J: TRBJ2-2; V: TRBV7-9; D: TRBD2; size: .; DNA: TGTGCCAGCAGCTCAGCGGGAGTGGTTACCGGGGAGCTGTTTTTT; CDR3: CASSSAGVVTGELFF
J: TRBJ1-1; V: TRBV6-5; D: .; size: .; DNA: TGTGCCAGCAGTCGTCCTACAGCGAACACTGAAGCTTTCTTT; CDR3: CASSRPTANTEAFF
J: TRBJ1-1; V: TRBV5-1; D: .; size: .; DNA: TGCGCCAGCAGCTTGGCGGGGAGGGAGACTGAAGCTTTCTTT; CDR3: CASSLAGRETEAFF
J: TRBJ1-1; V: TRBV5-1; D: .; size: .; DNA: TGCGCCAGCAGCTCCGAGATCAGGGCCCCGAACACTGAAGCTTTCTTT; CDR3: CASSSEIRAPNTEAFF
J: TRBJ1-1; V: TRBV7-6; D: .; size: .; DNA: TGTGCCAGCAGCTACATCCCGGAAGCTTTCTTT; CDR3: CASSYIPEAFF
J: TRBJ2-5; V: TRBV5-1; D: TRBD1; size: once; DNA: TGCGCCAGCAGCTCCGGGACAGGGGTCAAGTACCAAGAGACCCAGTACTTC; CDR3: CASSSGTGVKYQETQYF
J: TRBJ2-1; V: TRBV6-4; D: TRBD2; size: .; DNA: TGTGCCAGCAGTGAAGGGACTAGCGGGAGTAATGAGCAGTTCTTC; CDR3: CASSEGTSGSNEQFF
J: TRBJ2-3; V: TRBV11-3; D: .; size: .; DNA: TGTGCCAGCAGCCAAGGGGCTATTGGAGATACGCAGTATTTT; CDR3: CASSQGAIGDTQYF
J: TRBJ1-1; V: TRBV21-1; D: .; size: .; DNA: TGTGCCAGCAGCAAACCGTGCGGACAGGGGGTTATTGAAGCTTTCTTT; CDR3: CASSKPCGQGVIEAFF
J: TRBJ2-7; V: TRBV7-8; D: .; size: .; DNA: TGTGCCAGCAGCCTATGGGGCTCCACTCCTAAAATCTACGAGCAGTACTTC; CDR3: CASSLWGSTPKIYEQYF
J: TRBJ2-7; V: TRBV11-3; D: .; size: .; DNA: TGTGCCAGCAGCCCCCCCGGGACAAACTCCTACGAGCAGTACTTC; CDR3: CASSPPGTNSYEQYF
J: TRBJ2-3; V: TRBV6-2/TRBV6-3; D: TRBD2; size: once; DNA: TGTGCCAGCAGTCGTGAGAACCTAGCGGTGCGCACAGATACGCAGTATTTT; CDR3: CASSRENLAVRTDTQYF
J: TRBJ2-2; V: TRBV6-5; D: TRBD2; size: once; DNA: TGTGCCAGCAGAATAGCGGGAGGGAACACCGGGGAGCTGTTTTTT; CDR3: CASRIAGGNTGELFF
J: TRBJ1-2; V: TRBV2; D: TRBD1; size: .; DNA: TGTGCCAGTGTCCGGACAGGGGGGTATGGCTACACCTTC; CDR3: CASVRTGGYGYTF
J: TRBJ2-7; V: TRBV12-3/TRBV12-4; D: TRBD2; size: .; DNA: TGTGCCAGCAGTTCTAGCGGGAGGATCGAGCAGTACTTC; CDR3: CASSSSGRIEQYF
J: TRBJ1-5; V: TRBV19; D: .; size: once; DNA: TGTGCCAGTAGTGCCCGGACAGATAGCAATCAGCCCCAGCATTTT; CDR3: CASSARTDSNQPQHF
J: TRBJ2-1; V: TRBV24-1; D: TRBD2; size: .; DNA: TGTGCCACCAGTGATTCGGGACTAGCCAACTACAATGAGCAGTTCTTC; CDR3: CATSDSGLANYNEQFF
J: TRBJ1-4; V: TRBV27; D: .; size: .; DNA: TGTGCCAGCAGTTTACAGGGGATAGGTGAAAAACTGTTTTTT; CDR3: CASSLQGIGEKLFF
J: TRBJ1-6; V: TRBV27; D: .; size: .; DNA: TGTGCCAGCAGAGGGGGTTTGTCACCCCTCCACTTT; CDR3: CASRGGLSPLHF
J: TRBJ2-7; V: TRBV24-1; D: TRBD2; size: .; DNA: TGTGCCACCAGTGATCCCCGACTAGCGGGAGGCTACGAGCAGTACTTC; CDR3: CATSDPRLAGGYEQYF
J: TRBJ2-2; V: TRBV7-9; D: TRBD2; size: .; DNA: TGTGCCAGCAGACCCACAAGACTAGCGGGGGCCGGGGAGCTGTTTTTT; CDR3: CASRPTRLAGAGELFF
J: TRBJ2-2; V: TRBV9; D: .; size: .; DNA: TGTGCCAGCAGCTCCCCACCCGGGACACTCCAGACCGGGGAGCTGTTTTTT; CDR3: CASSSPPGTLQTGELFF
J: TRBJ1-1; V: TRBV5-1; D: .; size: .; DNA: TGCGCCAGCAGCCCCGGAGGAGAGGGTTGGACTTTCTTT; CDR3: CASSPGGEGWTFF
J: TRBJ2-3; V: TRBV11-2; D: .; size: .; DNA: TGTGCCAGCAGTCCGCGTGTCGGGTCGTATGATACGCAGTATTTT; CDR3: CASSPRVGSYDTQYF
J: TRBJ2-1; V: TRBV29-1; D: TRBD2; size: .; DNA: TGCAGCGCCAGGCGGAGGGGCGAAGCGGGAGTTCCCAGTGAGCAGTTCTTC; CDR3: CSARRRGEAGVPSEQFF
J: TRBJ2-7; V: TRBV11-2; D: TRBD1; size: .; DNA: TGTGCCAGCAGCCTGACAGGGGGCGCTTCTGCCCACGAGCAGTACTTC; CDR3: CASSLTGGASAHEQYF
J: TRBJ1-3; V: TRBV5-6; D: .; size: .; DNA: TGTGCCAGCAGCCGGACAGCCGGAAACACCATATATTTT; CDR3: CASSRTAGNTIYF
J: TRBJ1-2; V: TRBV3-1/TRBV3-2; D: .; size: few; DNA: TGTGCCAGCAGCCAACGAATACAGATTAACTATGGCTACACCTTC; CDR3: CASSQRIQINYGYTF
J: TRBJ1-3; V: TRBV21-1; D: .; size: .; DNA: TGTGCCAGCAGCAAAGCGGGGAGCCGGACAGGGGGGAAATCTGGAAACACCATATATTTT; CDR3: CASSKAGSRTGGKSGNTIYF
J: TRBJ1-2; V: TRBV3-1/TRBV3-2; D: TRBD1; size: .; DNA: TGTGCCAGCAGCCAAGACGTTGCAGGGGGATATGGCTACACCTTC; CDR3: CASSQDVAGGYGYTF